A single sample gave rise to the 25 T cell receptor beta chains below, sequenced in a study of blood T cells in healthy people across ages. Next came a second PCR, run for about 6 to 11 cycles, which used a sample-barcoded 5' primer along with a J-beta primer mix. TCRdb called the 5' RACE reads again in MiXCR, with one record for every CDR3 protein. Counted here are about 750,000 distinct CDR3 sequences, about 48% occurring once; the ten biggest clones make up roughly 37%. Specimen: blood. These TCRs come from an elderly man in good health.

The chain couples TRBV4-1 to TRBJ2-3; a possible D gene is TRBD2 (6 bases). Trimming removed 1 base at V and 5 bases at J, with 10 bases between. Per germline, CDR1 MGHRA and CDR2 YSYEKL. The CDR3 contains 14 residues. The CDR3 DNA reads TGCGCCAGCAGCCAAGCGGGAGCGGGAGATACGCAGTATTTT. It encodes CASSQAGAGDTQYF.

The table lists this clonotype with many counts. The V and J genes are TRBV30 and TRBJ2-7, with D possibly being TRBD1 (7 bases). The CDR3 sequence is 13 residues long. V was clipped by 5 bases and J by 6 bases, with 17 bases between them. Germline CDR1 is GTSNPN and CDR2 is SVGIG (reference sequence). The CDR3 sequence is CAWARQGLGEQYF. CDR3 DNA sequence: TGTGCCTGGGCACGACAGGGACTCGGCGAGCAGTACTTC.

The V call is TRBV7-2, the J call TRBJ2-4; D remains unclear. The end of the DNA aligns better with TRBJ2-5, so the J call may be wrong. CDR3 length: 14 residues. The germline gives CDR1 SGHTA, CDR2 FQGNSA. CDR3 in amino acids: CASSASSIKETQYF. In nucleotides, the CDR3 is TGTGCCAGCAGCGCCTCCTCCATTAAAGAGACCCAGTACTTC.

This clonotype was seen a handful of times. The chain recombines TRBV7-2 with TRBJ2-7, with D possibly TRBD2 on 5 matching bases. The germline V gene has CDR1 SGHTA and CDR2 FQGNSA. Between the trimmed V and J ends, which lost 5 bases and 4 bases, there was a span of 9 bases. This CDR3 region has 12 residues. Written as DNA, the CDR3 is TGTGCCAGCAGCGCCGGGGTTTACGAGCAGTACTTC. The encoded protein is CASSAGVYEQYF.

The CDR3 DNA is TGTGCCAGCAGTCCTGGCCGGTCGTGGGAGACCCAGTACTTC. Residues: CASSPGRSWETQYF. This chain links TRBV11-3 with TRBJ2-5; D is undetermined. Trimming removed 6 bases at V and 5 bases at J, with 16 bases between. The CDR3 is 14 amino acids. Germline lookup yields CDR1 SGHNT and CDR2 YENEEA.

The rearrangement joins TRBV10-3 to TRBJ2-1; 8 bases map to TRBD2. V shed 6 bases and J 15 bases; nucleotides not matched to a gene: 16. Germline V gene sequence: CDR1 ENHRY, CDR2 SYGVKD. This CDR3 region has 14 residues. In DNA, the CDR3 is TGTGCCATCAGGTCTTTCCCTAGCGGGCCACGACCGTTCTTC. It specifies CAIRSFPSGPRPFF.

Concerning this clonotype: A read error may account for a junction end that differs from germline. DNA of the CDR3: TGTGCCAGCAGCGTAGCGGGCGGGAGCGCCTACGAACAGTACTTC. Protein sequence: CASSVAGGSAYEQYF. This chain joins TRBV9 and TRBJ2-7; 7 positions match TRBD2. The V gene's germline CDR1 is SGDLS and CDR2 YYNGEE. The CDR3 has 15 amino acids. Combining the CDR3 with reference TRBV9 and TRBJ2-7 gives the whole variable domain DSGVTQTPKHLITATGQRVTLRCSPRSGDLSVYWYQQSLDQGLQFLIQYYNGEERAKGNILERFSAQQFPDLHSELNLSSLELGDSALYFCASSVAGGSAYEQYFGPGTRLTVT.

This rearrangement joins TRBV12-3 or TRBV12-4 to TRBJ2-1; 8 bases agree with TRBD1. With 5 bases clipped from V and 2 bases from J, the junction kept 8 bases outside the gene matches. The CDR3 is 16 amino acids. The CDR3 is CASSPRTGSTYNEQFF. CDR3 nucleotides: TGTGCCAGCAGTCCTCGGACAGGGAGCACCTACAATGAGCAGTTCTTC.

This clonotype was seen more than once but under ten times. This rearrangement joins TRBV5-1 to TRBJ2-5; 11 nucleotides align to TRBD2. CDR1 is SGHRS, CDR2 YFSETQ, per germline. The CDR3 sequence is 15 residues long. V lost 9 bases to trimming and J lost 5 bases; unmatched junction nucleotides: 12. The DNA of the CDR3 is TGCGCCACCCGGACTAGCGGGCTCAGTAGGGAGACCCAGTACTTC. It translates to CATRTSGLSRETQYF.

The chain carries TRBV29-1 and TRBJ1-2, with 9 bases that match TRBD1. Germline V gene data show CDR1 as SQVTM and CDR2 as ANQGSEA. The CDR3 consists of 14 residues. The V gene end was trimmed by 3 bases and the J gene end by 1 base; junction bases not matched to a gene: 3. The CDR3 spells CSVDRDRDNYGYTF. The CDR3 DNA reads TGCAGCGTTGATCGGGACAGGGATAACTATGGCTACACCTTC.

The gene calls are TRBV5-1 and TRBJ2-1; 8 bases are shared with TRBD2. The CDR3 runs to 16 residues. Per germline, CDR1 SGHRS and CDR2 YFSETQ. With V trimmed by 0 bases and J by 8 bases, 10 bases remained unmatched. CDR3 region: CASSLGTSLVIDEQFF. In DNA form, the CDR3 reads TGCGCCAGCAGCTTGGGGACTAGCCTGGTTATCGATGAGCAGTTCTTC.

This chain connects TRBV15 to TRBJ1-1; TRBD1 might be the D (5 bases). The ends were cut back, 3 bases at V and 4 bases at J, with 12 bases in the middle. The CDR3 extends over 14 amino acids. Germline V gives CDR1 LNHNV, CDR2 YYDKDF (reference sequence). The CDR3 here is CATSREGPSTEAFF. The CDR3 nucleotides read TGTGCCACCAGCAGGGAGGGACCTTCCACTGAAGCTTTCTTT. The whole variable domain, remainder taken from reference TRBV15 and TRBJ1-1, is DAMVIQNPRYQVTQFGKPVTLSCSQTLNHNVMYWYQQKSSQAPKLLFHYYDKDFNNEADTPDNFQSRRPNTSFCFLDIRSPGLGDTAMYLCATSREGPSTEAFFGQGTRLTVV.

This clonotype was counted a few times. DNA of the CDR3: TGTGCCAGCAGCTTAGTGTCGGGTCGGGAGCGGGATGAGCAGTTCTTC. The encoded protein is CASSLVSGRERDEQFF. The chain recombines TRBV7-9 with TRBJ2-1, with D maybe TRBD2 (6 bases). Between the trimmed V and J ends, which lost 1 base and 8 bases, there was a span of 18 bases. Germline values: CDR1 SEHNR, CDR2 FQNEAQ (reference sequence). This CDR3 spans 16 amino acids.

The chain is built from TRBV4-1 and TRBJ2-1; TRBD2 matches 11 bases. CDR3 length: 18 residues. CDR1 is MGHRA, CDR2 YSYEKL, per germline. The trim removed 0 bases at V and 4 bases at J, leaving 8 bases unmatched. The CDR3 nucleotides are TGCGCCAGCAGCCAAGATAGGGGACTAGCGGCCGATTACAATGAGCAGTTCTTC. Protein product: CASSQDRGLAADYNEQFF.

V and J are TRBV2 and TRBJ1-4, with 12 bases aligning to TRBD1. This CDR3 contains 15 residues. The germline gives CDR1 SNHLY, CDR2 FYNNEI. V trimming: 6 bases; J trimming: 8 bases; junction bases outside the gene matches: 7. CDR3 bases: TGTGCCAGCAGGGGACAGGGGGCGCCGGGCGAAAAACTGTTTTTT. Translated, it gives CASRGQGAPGEKLFF.

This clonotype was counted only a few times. As DNA, the CDR3 is TGTGCCAGCAGACCCGGGACTGACAATGAGCAGTTCTTC. It encodes CASRPGTDNEQFF. The chain carries TRBV6-5 and TRBJ2-1; D might be TRBD2 (6 bases). Germline CDR1 reads MNHEY; CDR2 reads SVGAGI. Trimming pared 6 bases from V and 5 bases from J, leaving 11 bases between. The CDR3 is made up of 13 amino acids.

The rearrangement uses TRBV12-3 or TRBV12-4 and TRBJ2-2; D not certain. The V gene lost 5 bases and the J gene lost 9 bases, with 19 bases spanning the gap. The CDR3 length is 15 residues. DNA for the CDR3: TGTGCCAGCAGTCCCCCCTGGACCTTTAGGCGGGAGCTGTTTTTT. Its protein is CASSPPWTFRRELFF.

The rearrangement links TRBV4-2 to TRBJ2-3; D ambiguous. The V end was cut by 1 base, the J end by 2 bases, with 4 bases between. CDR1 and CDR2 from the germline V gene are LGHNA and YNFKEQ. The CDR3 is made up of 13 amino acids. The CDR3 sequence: CASSQGPTDTQYF. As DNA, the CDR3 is TGTGCCAGCAGCCAAGGCCCCACAGATACGCAGTATTTT.

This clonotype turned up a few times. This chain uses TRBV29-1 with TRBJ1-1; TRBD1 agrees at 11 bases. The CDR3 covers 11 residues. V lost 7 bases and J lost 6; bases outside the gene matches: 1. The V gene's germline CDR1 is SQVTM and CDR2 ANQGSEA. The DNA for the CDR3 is TGCAGCGCGGACAGGGGGCCTGAAGCTTTCTTT. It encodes CSADRGPEAFF.

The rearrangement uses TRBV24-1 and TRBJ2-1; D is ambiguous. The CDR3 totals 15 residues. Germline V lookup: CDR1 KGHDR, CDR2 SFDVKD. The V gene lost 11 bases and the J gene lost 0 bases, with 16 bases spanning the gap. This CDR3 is CASGRGGSSYNEQFF. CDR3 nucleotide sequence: TGTGCCAGCGGACGAGGCGGCAGCTCCTACAATGAGCAGTTCTTC.

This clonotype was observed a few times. Here the CDR3 reads CSVEAGIYEQYF. Written as DNA, the CDR3 is TGCAGCGTTGAGGCAGGGATCTACGAGCAGTACTTC. The rearrangement uses TRBV29-1 and TRBJ2-7; TRBD1 might be the D (5 bases). In germline, CDR1 is SQVTM, CDR2 ANQGSEA. The CDR3 has 12 amino acids. Trimming stripped 3 bases from V and 3 bases from J, with 9 bases between.

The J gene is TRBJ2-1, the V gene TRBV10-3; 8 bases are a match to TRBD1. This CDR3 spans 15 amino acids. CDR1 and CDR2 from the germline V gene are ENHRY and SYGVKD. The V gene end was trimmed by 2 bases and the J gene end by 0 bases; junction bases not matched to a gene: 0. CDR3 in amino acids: CAISETGGSYNEQFF. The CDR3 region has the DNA TGTGCCATCAGTGAGACAGGGGGCTCCTACAATGAGCAGTTCTTC.

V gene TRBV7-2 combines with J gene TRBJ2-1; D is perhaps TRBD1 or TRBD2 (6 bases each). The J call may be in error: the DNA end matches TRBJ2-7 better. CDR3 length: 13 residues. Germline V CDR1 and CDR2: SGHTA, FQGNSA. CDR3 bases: TGTGCCAGCAGCCAGGGGAGGAGTCGCGAGCAGTACTTC. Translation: CASSQGRSREQYF.

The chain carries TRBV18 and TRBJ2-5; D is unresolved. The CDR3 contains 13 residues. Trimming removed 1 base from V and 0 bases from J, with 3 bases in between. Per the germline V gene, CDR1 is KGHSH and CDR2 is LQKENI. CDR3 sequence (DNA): TGTGCCAGCTCACCACGCCACCAAGAGACCCAGTACTTC. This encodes CASSPRHQETQYF. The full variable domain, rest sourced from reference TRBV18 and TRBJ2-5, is NAGVMQNPRHLVRRRGQEARLRCSPMKGHSHVYWYRQLPEEGLKFMVYLQKENIIDESGMPKERFSAEFPKEGPSILRIQQVVRGDSAAYFCASSPRHQETQYFGPGTRLLVL.

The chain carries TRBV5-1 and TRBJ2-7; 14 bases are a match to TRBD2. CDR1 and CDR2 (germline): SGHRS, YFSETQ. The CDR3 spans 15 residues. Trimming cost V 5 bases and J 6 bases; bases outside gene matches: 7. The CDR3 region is CASRPGLAGVREQYF. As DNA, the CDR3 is TGCGCCAGCAGGCCGGGACTAGCGGGAGTGCGCGAGCAGTACTTC.